Detailed here is one T cell receptor (beta chain). The antigen is not known. This cohort consisted of healthy bone marrow donors. The PCR had 60 Vbeta and 13 Jbeta primers. The method was immunoSEQ multiplex PCR; TCRdb's version includes in-frame clones alone and lacks a portion of them. The sample carries tens of thousands of clones, about three quarters recorded once. This CDR3 has 13 amino acids. Per germline, CDR1 MNHEY and CDR2 SMNVEV (reference sequence). Trimming shortened V by 5 bases and J by 3 bases, and 11 bases separated the two germline ends. The source of the sample is a study of cytomegalovirus exposure and HLA in healthy donors. In the study overall: About 85 million unique TCRs from HLA-typed donors were held in an early release of data.

Study-wide results and limits: The authors later found HLA-associated TCR beta chains more clonally expanded than equally common others.

The source is a male donor in good health and CMV-seropositive. This chain links TRBV27 with TRBJ2-7; no reliable D call. Source material: PBMCs. CDR3 in amino acids: CASSLTPNYEQYF. In nucleotides, the CDR3 is TGTGCCAGCAGTCTGACTCCCAACTACGAGCAGTACTTC.